Listed below are T cell receptor beta chains from one sample, sequenced in a study of blood T cells in healthy people across ages. TCRdb fed the 5' RACE reads into MiXCR, producing one record per CDR3 protein. The data show over a million distinct CDR3 sequences, more than 35% seen once. Sequencing input: blood. These receptors all come from a woman aged 60 to 75 in good health. The CDR3 runs from the conserved cysteine through the conserved F or W. D genes are given only for firm matches. Not every row has a clone size; where given, it reads once, few, many or a size class.

d_call | clone_size | j_call | v_call | cdr3_nt | cdr3_aa
TRBD1 | . | TRBJ1-1 | TRBV12-3/TRBV12-4 | TGTGCCAGCAAACACAGGGGCCGCCCGGCTTTCTTT | CASKHRGRPAFF
. | . | TRBJ2-5 | TRBV3-1 | TGTGCCAGCAGCCAGGTGCTGGGCACGCAAGAGACCCAGTACTTC | CASSQVLGTQETQYF
TRBD2 | . | TRBJ2-4 | TRBV7-8 | TGTGCCAGCAGCTTAGGAAGCGGCGGGAGTACGGACATTCAGTACTTC | CASSLGSGGSTDIQYF
TRBD1 | . | TRBJ1-2 | TRBV5-1 | TGCGCCAGCAGCTCCACAGGGGGCGGCTACACCTTC | CASSSTGGGYTF
. | . | TRBJ1-5 | TRBV4-1 | TGCGCCAGCAGCCAAGAACAGGGTCATCAGCCCCAGCATTTT | CASSQEQGHQPQHF
. | . | TRBJ2-1 | TRBV20-1 | TGCAGTGCCTTATTCAATGAGCAGTTCTTC | CSALFNEQFF
TRBD1 | . | TRBJ2-7 | TRBV28 | TGTGCCAGCAGCCCCGGACAGGACTTCTCCTACGAGCAGTACTTC | CASSPGQDFSYEQYF
TRBD2 | . | TRBJ2-1 | TRBV9 | TGTGCCAGCAGCCTCTTTGGGGGGACTATGGGACTAGCGGGAGATGAGCAGTTCTTC | CASSLFGGTMGLAGDEQFF
. | . | TRBJ2-7 | TRBV29-1 | TGCAGCGTTGCTTTATCATGGAGTCTAGCCGGGGAGCAGTACTTC | CSVALSWSLAGEQYF
. | . | TRBJ1-2 | TRBV5-1 | TGCGCCAGCAGCCCGCCGGGTTTCGATGGCTACACCTTC | CASSPPGFDGYTF
. | . | TRBJ2-1 | TRBV24-1 | TGTGCCACCAGTGATACGACTCCCCCAAGTGAGCAGTTCTTC | CATSDTTPPSEQFF
. | once | TRBJ2-1 | TRBV12-3/TRBV12-4 | TGTGCCAGCAGCGGTGGGGTTTATGGGTACAATGAGCAGTTCTTC | CASSGGVYGYNEQFF
TRBD2 | . | TRBJ2-5 | TRBV29-1 | TGCAGCGTTGAGGGACTAGCGGACATGAGGACCCAGTACTTC | CSVEGLADMRTQYF
TRBD1 | many | TRBJ1-1 | TRBV29-1 | TGCAGCGGGGGACAGGGAGGAGAGTACACTGAAGCTTTCTTT | CSGGQGGEYTEAFF
. | . | TRBJ2-5 | TRBV14 | TGTGCCAGCAGCCAAGGTTGGAGGGAGACCCAGTACTTC | CASSQGWRETQYF
. | . | TRBJ2-7 | TRBV6-6 | TGTGCCAGCAGTTACTATGCAGGCTACGAGCAGTACTTC | CASSYYAGYEQYF
. | . | TRBJ2-2 | TRBV5-5 | TGTGCCAGCAGTCAAGCGGCTACCGGGGAGCTGTTTTTT | CASSQAATGELFF
. | many | TRBJ2-7 | TRBV7-2 | TGTGCCAGCAGCCGAGGAGGACCCTACGAGCAGTACTTC | CASSRGGPYEQYF
. | few | TRBJ2-1 | TRBV20-1 | TGCAGTGCCCTATCGGGACTGTATGGCTCCTACAATGAGCAGTTCTTC | CSALSGLYGSYNEQFF
. | few | TRBJ1-2 | TRBV6-5 | TGTGCCAGCAGACCCGCGGGGGGGACGGCTAACTATGGCTACACCTTC | CASRPAGGTANYGYTF
. | few | TRBJ2-5 | TRBV11-1 | TGTGCCAGCAGCCTACTAGGGCCCCTGGAGACCCAGTACTTC | CASSLLGPLETQYF
. | few | TRBJ2-7 | TRBV6-5 | TGTGCCAGCAGTTACGGGAGGGGGGGCTCCTACGAGCAGTACTTC | CASSYGRGGSYEQYF
. | many | TRBJ2-5 | TRBV11-2 | TGTGCCAGCAGTTTCTTGGGCGGCGGAGAGACCCAGTACTTC | CASSFLGGGETQYF
TRBD2 | . | TRBJ2-1 | TRBV20-1 | TGCAGCCCGAACTCCGGGACTAGCGGGGGCGCGTTCTTC | CSPNSGTSGGAFF
. | . | TRBJ2-1 | TRBV27 | TGTGCCAGCAGTCTTTCCTGGGCGGGAATATCCTACAATGAGCAGTTCTTC | CASSLSWAGISYNEQFF
. | . | TRBJ2-1 | TRBV3-1 | TGTGCCAGCAGCCAAGAGCCGGGGGACGAGCAGTTCTTC | CASSQEPGDEQFF
TRBD2 | . | TRBJ2-7 | TRBV20-1 | TGCAGTGCTAAGGGACTAGCGGGAACAACCTACAATGAGCAGTACTTC | CSAKGLAGTTYNEQYF
TRBD1 | . | TRBJ1-1 | TRBV7-9 | TGTGCCAGCAGCTCAGGGGGCAAGAACACTGAAGCTTTCTTT | CASSSGGKNTEAFF
TRBD2 | once | TRBJ2-1 | TRBV6-1 | TGTGCCAGCAGTGAAGTCACTAGCGGGTACTACAATGAGCAGTTCTTC | CASSEVTSGYYNEQFF
. | few | TRBJ2-7 | TRBV15 | TGTGCCACCAGCAGGGGTGTGAGGACAGTCTTATCCTACGAGCAGTACTTC | CATSRGVRTVLSYEQYF
. | few | TRBJ2-3 | TRBV4-2 | TGTGCCAGCAGCCAAGGGGGGGCTAGCGGTGAAGATACGCAGTATTTT | CASSQGGASGEDTQYF
. | few | TRBJ2-7 | TRBV7-8 | TGTGCCAGCAGCTTAGAGGCGTTAATGAGTTACGAGCAGTACTTC | CASSLEALMSYEQYF
. | . | TRBJ1-1 | TRBV25-1 | TGTGCCAGCTTAGGGGCTTTTGAAGCTTTCTTT | CASLGAFEAFF
TRBD2 | . | TRBJ2-3 | TRBV20-1 | TGCAGTGCAACCCCCGGGACTAGCGGGTCCACAGATACGCAGTATTTT | CSATPGTSGSTDTQYF
. | . | TRBJ2-3 | TRBV12-3/TRBV12-4 | TGTGCCAGCAGTTTAGTGATGGGGATTGGGACAGATACGCAGTATTTT | CASSLVMGIGTDTQYF
TRBD2 | few | TRBJ2-7 | TRBV20-1 | TGCAGTGCTGAGGGACTAGCGGGAGGATACGAGCAGTACTTC | CSAEGLAGGYEQYF
. | few | TRBJ1-2 | TRBV27 | TGTGCCAGCAGTTGCAGACAGGACTATGGCTACACCTTC | CASSCRQDYGYTF